This T cell receptor beta chain was identified in a study of control samples from healthy donors and cancer patients (dated by TCRdb to 2018 to 2021). The CDR3 runs 13 residues from the cysteine to the phenylalanine. The CDR3 DNA has 39 bases and is translated from base 1. Trimming removed 4 bases from V and 3 bases from J, leaving 10 bases between the germline ends. Taken from the germline V gene (reference sequence), the CDR1 and CDR2 loops are SGHKS and YYEKEE. Library preparation used the immunoSEQ multiplex PCR assay. In TCRdb, the immuneACCESS table is reduced to in-frame sequences with V and J assigned. These tables do not hold every clone; where another copy was compared, an unresolved V gene accounts for under half, and the others remain unexplained. This sample holds approximately 210,000 clones; approximately 90% were observed only once. The ten largest clones take up approximately 2% of the sample.

Regarding this clone: Its antigen specificity is not known. It has no much larger one-base neighbor in the sample; base qualities were not kept.

The chain couples TRBV5-5 to TRBJ2-5; the D gene is possibly TRBD2, with 6 bases matching. Material: blood. This sequence was found in a man aged 25-40 years in good health. CDR3 region: CASSLGGKETQYF. The nucleotide sequence reads TGTGCCAGCAGCCTGGGCGGGAAAGAGACCCAGTACTTC. Full variable domain (CDR3 extended with the reference TRBV5-5 and TRBJ2-5 proteins): DAGVTQSPTHLIKTRGQQVTLRCSPISGHKSVSWYQQVLGQGPQFIFQYYEKEERGRGNFPDRFSARQFPNYSSELNVNALLLGDSALYLCASSLGGKETQYFGPGTRLLVL.